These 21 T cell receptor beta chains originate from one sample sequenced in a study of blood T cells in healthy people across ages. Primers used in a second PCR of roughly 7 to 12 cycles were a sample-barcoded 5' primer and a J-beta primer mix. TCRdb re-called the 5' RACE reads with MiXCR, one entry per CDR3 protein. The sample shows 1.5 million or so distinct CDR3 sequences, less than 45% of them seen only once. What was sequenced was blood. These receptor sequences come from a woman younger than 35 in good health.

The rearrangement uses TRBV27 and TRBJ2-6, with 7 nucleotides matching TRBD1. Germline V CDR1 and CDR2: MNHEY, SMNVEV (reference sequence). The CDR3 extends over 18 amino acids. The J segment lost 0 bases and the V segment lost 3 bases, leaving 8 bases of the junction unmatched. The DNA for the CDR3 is TGTGCCAGCAGTTTTTGGGCCAGGGGGATCTCTGGGGCCAACGTCCTGACTTTC. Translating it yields CASSFWARGISGANVLTF.

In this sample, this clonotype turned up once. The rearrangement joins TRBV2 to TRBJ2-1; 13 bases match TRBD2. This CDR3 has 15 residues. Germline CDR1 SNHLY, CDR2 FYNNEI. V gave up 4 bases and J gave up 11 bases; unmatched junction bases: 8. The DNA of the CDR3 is TGTGCCAGCAGTGGGGGACTAGCGGGGACTAATAAGCAGTTCTTC. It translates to CASSGGLAGTNKQFF. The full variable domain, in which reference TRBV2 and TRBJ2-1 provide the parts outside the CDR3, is EPEVTQTPSHQVTQMGQEVILRCVPISNHLYFYWYRQILGQKVEFLVSFYNNEISEKSEIFDDQFSVERPDGSNFTLKIRSTKLEDSAMYFCASSGGLAGTNKQFFGPGTRLTVL.

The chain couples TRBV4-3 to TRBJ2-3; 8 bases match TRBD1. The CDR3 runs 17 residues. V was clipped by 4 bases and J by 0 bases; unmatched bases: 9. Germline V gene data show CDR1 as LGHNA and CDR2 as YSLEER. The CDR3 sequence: CASSLRTGRTSTDTQYF. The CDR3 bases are TGCGCCAGCAGCCTACGGACAGGGAGGACTAGCACAGATACGCAGTATTTT.

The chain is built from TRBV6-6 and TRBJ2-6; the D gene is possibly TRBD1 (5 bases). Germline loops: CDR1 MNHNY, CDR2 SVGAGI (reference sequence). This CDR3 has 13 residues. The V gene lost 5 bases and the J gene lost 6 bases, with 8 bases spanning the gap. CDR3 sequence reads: CASSPRAANVLTF. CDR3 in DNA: TGTGCCAGCAGTCCCAGGGCGGCCAACGTCCTGACTTTC.

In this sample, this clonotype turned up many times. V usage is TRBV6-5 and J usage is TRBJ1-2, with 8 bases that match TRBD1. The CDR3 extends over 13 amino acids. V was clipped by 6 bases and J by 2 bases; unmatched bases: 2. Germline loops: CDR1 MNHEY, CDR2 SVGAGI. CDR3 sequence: CASSRTGNYGYTF. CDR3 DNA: TGTGCCAGCAGCCGGACAGGGAACTATGGCTACACCTTC.

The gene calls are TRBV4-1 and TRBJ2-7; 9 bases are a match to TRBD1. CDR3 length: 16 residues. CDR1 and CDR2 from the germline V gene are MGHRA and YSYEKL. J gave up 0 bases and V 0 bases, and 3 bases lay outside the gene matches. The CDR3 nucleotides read TGCGCCAGCAGCCAAGATCCGGGACAGGGCTCCTACGAGCAGTACTTC. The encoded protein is CASSQDPGQGSYEQYF.

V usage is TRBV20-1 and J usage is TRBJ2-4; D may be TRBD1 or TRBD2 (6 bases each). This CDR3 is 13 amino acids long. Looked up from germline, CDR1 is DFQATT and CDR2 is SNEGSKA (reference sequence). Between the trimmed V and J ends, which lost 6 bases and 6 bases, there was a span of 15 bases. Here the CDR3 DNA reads TGCAGTGCCAGTTCGGGGGCGGGAAACATTCAGTACTTC. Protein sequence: CSASSGAGNIQYF.

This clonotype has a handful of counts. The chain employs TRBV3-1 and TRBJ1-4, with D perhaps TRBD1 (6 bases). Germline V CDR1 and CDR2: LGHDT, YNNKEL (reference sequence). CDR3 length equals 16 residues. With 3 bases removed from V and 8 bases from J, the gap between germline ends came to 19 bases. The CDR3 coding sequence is TGTGCCAGCAGCCAGACAAATGGGGGCCGGAACGAAAAACTGTTTTTT. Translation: CASSQTNGGRNEKLFF. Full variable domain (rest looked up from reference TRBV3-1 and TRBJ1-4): DTAVSQTPKYLVTQMGNDKSIKCEQNLGHDTMYWYKQDSKKFLKIMFSYNNKELIINETVPNRFSPKSPDKAHLNLHINSLELGDSAVYFCASSQTNGGRNEKLFFGSGTQLSVL.

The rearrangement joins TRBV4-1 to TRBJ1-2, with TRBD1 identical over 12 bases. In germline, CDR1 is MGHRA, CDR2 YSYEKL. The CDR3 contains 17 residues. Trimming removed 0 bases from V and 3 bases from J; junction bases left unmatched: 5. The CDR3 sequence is CASSQDGDRGLDYGYTF. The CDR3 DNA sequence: TGCGCCAGCAGCCAAGATGGGGACAGGGGGCTCGACTATGGCTACACCTTC.

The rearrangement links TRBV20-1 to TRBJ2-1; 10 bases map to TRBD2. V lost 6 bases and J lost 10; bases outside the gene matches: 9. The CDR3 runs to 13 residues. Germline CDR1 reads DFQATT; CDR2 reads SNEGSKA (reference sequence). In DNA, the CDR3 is TGCAGTGCCCAGCGGGAGGGCCTCGGAGAGCAGTTCTTC. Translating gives CSAQREGLGEQFF.

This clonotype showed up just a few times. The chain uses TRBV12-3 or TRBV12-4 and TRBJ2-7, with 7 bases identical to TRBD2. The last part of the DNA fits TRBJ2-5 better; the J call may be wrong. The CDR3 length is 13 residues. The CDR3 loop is CASSFLGEGTQYF. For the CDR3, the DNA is TGTGCCAGCAGTTTTCTGGGGGAGGGGACCCAGTACTTC.

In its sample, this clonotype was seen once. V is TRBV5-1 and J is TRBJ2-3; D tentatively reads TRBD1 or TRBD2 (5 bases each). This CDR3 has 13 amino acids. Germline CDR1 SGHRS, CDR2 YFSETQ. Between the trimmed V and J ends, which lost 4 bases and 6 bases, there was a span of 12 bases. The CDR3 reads CASSTGTRDTQYF. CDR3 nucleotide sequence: TGCGCCAGCAGCACGGGGACGAGGGATACGCAGTATTTT. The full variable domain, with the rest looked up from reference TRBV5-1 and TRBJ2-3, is KAGVTQTPRYLIKTRGQQVTLSCSPISGHRSVSWYQQTPGQGLQFLFEYFSETQRNKGNFPGRFSGRQFSNSRSEMNVSTLELGDSALYLCASSTGTRDTQYFGPGTRLTVL.

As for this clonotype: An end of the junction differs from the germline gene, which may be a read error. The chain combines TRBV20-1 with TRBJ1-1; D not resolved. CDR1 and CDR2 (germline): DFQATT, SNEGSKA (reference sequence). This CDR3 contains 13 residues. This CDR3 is CSARDPQNAEAFF. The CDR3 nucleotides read TGCAGTGCTAGAGACCCTCAGAACGCTGAAGCTTTCTTT.

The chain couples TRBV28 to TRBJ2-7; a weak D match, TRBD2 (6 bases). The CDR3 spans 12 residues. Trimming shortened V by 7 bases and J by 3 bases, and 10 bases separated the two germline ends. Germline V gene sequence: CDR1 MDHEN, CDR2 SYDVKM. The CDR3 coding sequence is TGTGCCAGCATCGGAGGGATCTACGAGCAGTACTTC. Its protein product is CASIGGIYEQYF.

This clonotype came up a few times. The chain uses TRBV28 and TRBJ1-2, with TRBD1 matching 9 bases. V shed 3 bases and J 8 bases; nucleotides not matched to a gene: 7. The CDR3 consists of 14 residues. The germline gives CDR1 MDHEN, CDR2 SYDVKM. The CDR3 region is CASSLTGGIGGYTF. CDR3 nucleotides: TGTGCCAGCAGTTTGACAGGGGGGATTGGCGGCTACACCTTC.

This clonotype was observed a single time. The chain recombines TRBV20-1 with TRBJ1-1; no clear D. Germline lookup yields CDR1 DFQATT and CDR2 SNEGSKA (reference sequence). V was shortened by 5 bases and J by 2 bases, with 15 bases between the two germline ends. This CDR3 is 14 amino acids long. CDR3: CSASSPGRNTEAFF. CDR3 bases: TGCAGTGCTTCATCCCCCGGGAGAAACACTGAAGCTTTCTTT.

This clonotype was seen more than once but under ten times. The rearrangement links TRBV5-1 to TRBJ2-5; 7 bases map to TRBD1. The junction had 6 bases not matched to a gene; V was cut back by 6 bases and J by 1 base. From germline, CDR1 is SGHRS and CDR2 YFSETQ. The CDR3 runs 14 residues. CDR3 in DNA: TGCGCCAGCACTCTAGGGACAGCCCAAGAGACCCAGTACTTC. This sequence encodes CASTLGTAQETQYF.

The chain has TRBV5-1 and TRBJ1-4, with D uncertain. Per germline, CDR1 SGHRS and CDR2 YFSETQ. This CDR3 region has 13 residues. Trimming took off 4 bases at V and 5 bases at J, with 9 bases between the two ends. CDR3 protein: CASSELLNEKLFF. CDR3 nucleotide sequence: TGCGCCAGCAGCGAGCTATTGAATGAAAAACTGTTTTTT.

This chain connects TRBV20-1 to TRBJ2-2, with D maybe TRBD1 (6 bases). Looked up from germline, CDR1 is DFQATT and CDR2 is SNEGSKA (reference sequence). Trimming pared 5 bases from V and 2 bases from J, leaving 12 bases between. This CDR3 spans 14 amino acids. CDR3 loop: CSAPRDTNTGELFF. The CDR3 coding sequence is TGCAGTGCTCCCCGGGACACTAACACCGGGGAGCTGTTTTTT.

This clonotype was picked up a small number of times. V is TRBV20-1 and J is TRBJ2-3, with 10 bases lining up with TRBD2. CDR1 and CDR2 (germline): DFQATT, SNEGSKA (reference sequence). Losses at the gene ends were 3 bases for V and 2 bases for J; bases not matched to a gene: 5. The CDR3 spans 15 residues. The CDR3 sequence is CSASRTSGNTDTQYF. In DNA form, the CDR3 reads TGCAGTGCTAGCCGAACTAGCGGGAACACAGATACGCAGTATTTT.

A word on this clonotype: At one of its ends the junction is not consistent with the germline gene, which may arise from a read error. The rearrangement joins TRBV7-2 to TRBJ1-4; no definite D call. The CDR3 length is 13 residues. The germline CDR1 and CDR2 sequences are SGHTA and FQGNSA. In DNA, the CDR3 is TGTGCCAGCAGCTTAGGGCCCAATGGAAAACTGTTTTTT. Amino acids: CASSLGPNGKLFF.